What follows is one T cell receptor (beta chain) and its context. There are a few counts of this clonotype. Its target antigen remains unknown. Within one base of it there is no much larger clone, and no base qualities were kept. This record belongs to a study of identical twins (dated by TCRdb to about 2016). Background for the entire study: TCR alpha and beta repertoires from monozygotic twins, unrelated adults of various ages and cord blood were deep-sequenced to test whether fetal clonotypes persist. To rule out contamination, the twin experiments were replicated at different times with different library preparation protocols. Points the paper makes about the study in general: Fewer insertions were carried by abundant cord blood beta clonotypes, a similar but weaker trend appeared in young adult naive repertoires, and no such trend appeared in memory repertoires. Compared with coincidental sharing between unrelated individuals, out-of-frame TCR alpha sequences shared between twins showed an excess of sequences with low generation probability. Invariant T cells such as MAIT and iNKT could partly confound zero-insertion analyses, though diverse VJ usage argued against this for most clonotypes. Excess twin sharing in beta out-of-frame sequences was weaker because fewer shared sequences lowered the signal-to-noise ratio. Because the same donors could not be followed over many years, the conclusions relied on cross-sectional statistical analysis. In monozygotic twins, out-of-frame TCR alpha sharing was systematically underestimated by recombination models, although the models agreed with sharing between unrelated individuals.

The germline V gene yields SGHRS for CDR1 and YFSETQ for CDR2. V trim: 0 bases; J trim: 6 bases; unmatched bases: 6. The CDR3 runs 15 residues from the cysteine to the phenylalanine. Of all the DNA, just the CDR3 is kept, 45 bases in frame from base 1. Every donor was a healthy Caucasian. The researchers also sequenced three unrelated adults who were not twins: a male aged 18 to 30, a male aged 50 to 59, and a female aged 50 to 59. Using Miltenyi CD45RO+ enrichment and human naive T-cell isolation kits, memory (CD45RO+) and naive T cells were isolated from PBMC. Libraries were constructed by 5' RACE. The sequencer listed for this sample is Illumina HiSeq 2000. Template switching added a universal primer binding site, and the final cDNA carried a unique molecular identifier that allowed TCR cDNA molecules to be counted accurately. First-strand cDNA for TCR alpha and beta chains was synthesized from specific primers in the conserved constant-segment region. To control for contamination, every cDNA library carried two barcodes: a SMART-Mk sample barcode plus Illumina barcodes. TruSeq adapter sequences, together with Illumina sample barcodes, were added in two successive PCR steps. The TCR alpha and beta cDNA libraries were sequenced on the Illumina HiSeq platform using custom primers. Processing in the source paper ran as follows. MiGEC was used to process raw reads and extract unique molecular identifiers, and MiXCR was used to find CDR3 positions. For each individual, recombination models were inferred using an EM algorithm with the repgenHMM and IGoR tools. Shared clonotype analysis was performed with the tcR package in R, normalizing sharing by the product of cloneset sizes. Out-of-frame nonproductive sequences were analyzed to study raw recombination free of thymic and clonal selection effects. The public reads were run again by TCRdb, first through fastp at Q25 and then through MiXCR, and only productive beta chains were kept. Every entry covers one CDR3 protein and lists the most common genes and DNA from its rows. In this record, the V and J calls reflect TCRdb's handling and not the investigators' own analysis. Here the sample has about 690,000 distinct CDR3 sequences; less than 7% occur a single time. Together, the top ten hold 1.5% to 2% of the sample.

The chain joins TRBV5-1 to TRBJ2-3; 8 of the junction bases match TRBD2. This clonotype originated in a man younger than 35 in good health. The specimen was naive T cells sorted from blood. The cell subset or site label, as the study defines it: cells isolated with a human naive T-cell isolation kit. At the DNA level, the sequence is TGCGCCAGCAGCTTGGATGGGACTAGTTCCGATACGCAGTATTTT. This gives the protein CASSLDGTSSDTQYF.